The 26 T cell receptor beta chains below were found in one sample sequenced in a study of shared T cell receptors in the human thymus. Sequenced by immunoSEQ multiplex PCR; TCRdb stores in-frame clones only, minus some. Here the sample spans about 380,000 clones, approximately 95% being singletons. Sample: thymocytes. These receptors came from a human donor.

This clone was found once. The rearrangement uses TRBV7-8 and TRBJ2-1; D might be TRBD2 (5 bases). V was pared by 5 bases and J by 7 bases, with 15 bases between. This CDR3 contains 14 residues. Germline V gene sequence: CDR1 SGHVS, CDR2 FQNEAQ. DNA for the CDR3: TGTGCCAGCAGCCAGCGGTCAGGCGGAAATGAGCAGTTCTTC. It translates to CASSQRSGGNEQFF.

The CDR3 loop reads CASRLDPSTDTQYF. CDR3 nucleotide sequence: TGCGCCAGCAGACTAGACCCTAGCACAGATACGCAGTATTTT. The rearrangement uses TRBV5-1 and TRBJ2-3; tentatively, D is TRBD2 (5 bases). CDR3 length: 14 amino acids. Germline assignment: CDR1 SGHRS and CDR2 YFSETQ. V lost 5 bases and J 0 bases, leaving 10 bases between the germline ends.

V usage is TRBV11-1 and J usage is TRBJ1-1, with no clear D. Germline V CDR1 and CDR2: SGHAT, FQDESV (reference sequence). Between the trimmed V and J ends, which lost 6 bases and 1 base, there was a span of 12 bases. CDR3 length: 14 amino acids. The DNA for the CDR3 is TGTGCCAGCAGTCCCCGTTCGGAGAACACTGAAGCTTTCTTT. This encodes CASSPRSENTEAFF.

The chain recombines TRBV9 with TRBJ2-1, with 7 bases aligning to TRBD2. The CDR3 consists of 18 residues. Germline V gene data show CDR1 as SGDLS and CDR2 as YYNGEE. The trim removed 3 bases at V and 4 bases at J, leaving 16 bases unmatched. The CDR3 DNA is TGTGCCAGCAGCGGACCGCGGCCGCAGACTAGCAGGTACAATGAGCAGTTCTTC. This gives the protein CASSGPRPQTSRYNEQFF. The entire variable domain, with the rest obtained from reference TRBV9 and TRBJ2-1, is as follows: DSGVTQTPKHLITATGQRVTLRCSPRSGDLSVYWYQQSLDQGLQFLIQYYNGEERAKGNILERFSAQQFPDLHSELNLSSLELGDSALYFCASSGPRPQTSRYNEQFFGPGTRLTVL.

J is TRBJ2-3 and V is TRBV5-3; the match to TRBD2 covers 9 bases. TRBV5-3 is identified as an open reading frame with a role that is uncertain. V dropped 4 bases and J dropped 2; count of bases not matched to a gene: 20. The CDR3 has 20 residues. In nucleotides, the CDR3 is TGTGCCAGAAGCCCCAGGTGGACCGGGACTAGCAGGCGGCCCACAGATACGCAGTATTTT. It encodes CARSPRWTGTSRRPTDTQYF.

This sequence joins TRBV4-2 and TRBJ1-5; D unclear. Trimming removed 0 bases from V and 5 bases from J, with 8 bases in between. Germline CDR1 is LGHNA and CDR2 is YNFKEQ. This CDR3 comprises 14 residues. Here the CDR3 reads CASSQDRYHQPQHF. CDR3 bases: TGTGCCAGCAGCCAAGATCGGTACCATCAGCCCCAGCATTTT.

This clone was counted a single time. The CDR3 region has the DNA TGTGCCAGCAGGAACCGTAAAGCTAGAGCGCAGCCCCAGCATTTT. Translating gives CASRNRKARAQPQHF. The rearrangement links TRBV6-1 to TRBJ1-5, with unresolved D. Trimming removed 6 bases at V and 7 bases at J, with 19 bases between. The germline gives CDR1 MNHNS, CDR2 SASEGT. The CDR3 runs 15 residues.

J is TRBJ2-7 and V is TRBV7-2; TRBD2 agrees at 10 bases. The CDR3 contains 16 residues. Germline CDR1 and CDR2: SGHTA and FQGNSA. V lost 5 bases, J lost 0 bases, and 7 bases stayed unmatched. DNA of the CDR3: TGTGCCAGCAGCCCCCACACTAGCGGGATCTCCTACGAGCAGTACTTC. This translates into CASSPHTSGISYEQYF.

V and J are TRBV7-9 and TRBJ1-2; 11 positions agree with TRBD1. This CDR3 has 16 residues. The junction had 10 bases not matched to a gene; V was cut back by 2 bases and J by 8 bases. Germline lookup yields CDR1 SEHNR and CDR2 FQNEAQ (reference sequence). This CDR3 reads CASSLSAPGQGEGYTF. CDR3 sequence (DNA): TGTGCCAGCAGCTTATCGGCTCCGGGACAGGGGGAGGGCTACACCTTC.

The chain couples TRBV29-1 to TRBJ2-2; TRBD1 might be the D (6 bases). The CDR3 loop spans 14 amino acids. The V gene's germline CDR1 is SQVTM and CDR2 ANQGSEA. Trimming stripped 5 bases from V and 8 bases from J, with 18 bases between. Written as DNA, the CDR3 is TGCAGCGTTATCGGCAGGGCAGGGGTTGGGGAGCTGTTTTTT. Encoded protein: CSVIGRAGVGELFF.

This clone was counted a single time. The rearrangement links TRBV28 to TRBJ1-1; D remains ambiguous. Germline V gene data show CDR1 as MDHEN and CDR2 as SYDVKM. The ends were cut back, 8 bases at V and 1 base at J, with 14 bases in the middle. This CDR3 contains 14 residues. CDR3 amino acids: CASQLWRPNTEAFF. DNA for the CDR3: TGTGCCAGCCAACTGTGGCGGCCGAACACTGAAGCTTTCTTT.

The genes are TRBV28 and TRBJ2-5; the match to TRBD2 covers 12 bases. There are 17 residues in the CDR3. CDR1 is MDHEN and CDR2 is SYDVKM in the germline V gene. With 2 bases clipped from V and 2 bases from J, the junction kept 6 bases outside the gene matches. This CDR3 is CASSLVTSGRRQETQYF. CDR3 nucleotides: TGTGCCAGCAGTTTAGTGACTAGCGGGAGACGTCAAGAGACCCAGTACTTC.

The chain is built from TRBV30 and TRBJ1-2, with D possibly TRBD1 on 6 matching bases. V was shortened by 0 bases and J by 7 bases, with 15 bases between the two germline ends. The CDR3 covers 14 residues. Looked up from germline, CDR1 is GTSNPN and CDR2 is SVGIG (reference sequence). The chain's CDR3 is CAWSVAGVASGYTF. The CDR3 DNA is TGTGCCTGGAGTGTTGCAGGGGTAGCCTCTGGCTACACCTTC.

The DNA for the CDR3 is TGCAGCGTTCGAACGACAGGGAACACTGAAGCTTTCTTT. Residues: CSVRTTGNTEAFF. This chain uses TRBV29-1 with TRBJ1-1, with D possibly being TRBD1 (6 bases). This CDR3 region has 13 residues. In germline, CDR1 is SQVTM, CDR2 ANQGSEA. Trimming shortened V by 5 bases and J by 1 base, and 11 bases separated the two germline ends.

The chain couples TRBV2 to TRBJ1-1; 7 bases line up with TRBD1. The junction had 16 bases not matched to a gene; V was cut back by 8 bases and J by 4 bases. The germline V gene encodes CDR1 SNHLY and CDR2 FYNNEI. The length of the CDR3 is 16 residues. Here the CDR3 reads CASQGEYRGDLTEAFF. As DNA, the CDR3 is TGTGCCAGCCAAGGGGAGTACAGGGGAGATCTCACTGAAGCTTTCTTT. The entire variable domain, with the rest obtained from reference TRBV2 and TRBJ1-1, is as follows: EPEVTQTPSHQVTQMGQEVILRCVPISNHLYFYWYRQILGQKVEFLVSFYNNEISEKSEIFDDQFSVERPDGSNFTLKIRSTKLEDSAMYFCASQGEYRGDLTEAFFGQGTRLTVV.

V usage is TRBV4-1 and J usage is TRBJ1-2; no clear D. Deletions cut 2 bases from V and 2 bases from J, with 12 bases between. CDR1 is MGHRA and CDR2 is YSYEKL in the germline V gene. This CDR3 has 15 residues. The CDR3 sequence is CASSQPRSGNYGYTF. CDR3 bases: TGCGCCAGCAGCCAACCCCGTAGCGGGAACTATGGCTACACCTTC.

The chain has TRBV27 and TRBJ1-5, with D unresolved. This CDR3 is 18 amino acids long. Germline assignment: CDR1 MNHEY and CDR2 SMNVEV (reference sequence). Between the trimmed V and J ends, which lost 3 bases and 0 bases, there was a span of 18 bases. CDR3 amino acids: CASSFRSRRPNSNQPQHF. CDR3 nucleotide sequence: TGTGCCAGCAGTTTTCGGAGTAGGAGGCCCAATAGCAATCAGCCCCAGCATTTT.

The V gene is TRBV19, the J gene TRBJ2-2; weak D call: TRBD2 (7 bases). Germline-derived CDR1 and CDR2 are LNHDA and SQIVND (reference sequence). Trimming took 3 bases from V and 3 from J, leaving 17 bases between them. The CDR3 has 17 amino acids. CDR3 protein: CASSIEGGGFHTGELFF. In DNA form, the CDR3 reads TGTGCCAGTAGTATTGAGGGAGGGGGGTTCCACACCGGGGAGCTGTTTTTT.

The rearrangement uses TRBV18 and TRBJ2-5; 8 bases are a match to TRBD2. The V gene's germline CDR1 is KGHSH and CDR2 LQKENI. CDR3 length: 17 amino acids. J lost 5 bases, V lost 3 bases, and 14 bases had no gene match. The CDR3 region is CASSPLQWGLGSETQYF. The CDR3 DNA sequence: TGTGCCAGCTCACCGCTCCAGTGGGGACTAGGATCCGAGACCCAGTACTTC.

J is TRBJ1-1 and V is TRBV11-2; D is perhaps TRBD1 (6 bases). V lost 3 bases, J lost 3 bases, and 11 bases lay in between. This CDR3 is 14 amino acids long. Germline CDR1 and CDR2: SGHAT and FQNNGV. The CDR3 is CASSLIGGDTEAFF. The DNA of the CDR3 is TGTGCCAGCAGCTTGATAGGGGGGGACACTGAAGCTTTCTTT.

The V call is TRBV5-1, the J call TRBJ1-4; 8 nucleotides align to TRBD1. CDR3 length: 16 amino acids. Trimming at V came to 4 bases and at J to 6 bases, leaving 11 bases not matched to a gene. Germline CDR1 is SGHRS and CDR2 is YFSETQ. The CDR3: CASSPDPGGADEKLFF. For the CDR3, the DNA is TGCGCCAGCAGCCCCGATCCAGGGGGCGCAGATGAAAAACTGTTTTTT.

The rearrangement uses TRBV5-1 and TRBJ1-4, with 10 bases aligning to TRBD1. The V and J ends lost 5 bases and 7 bases, in that order; junction bases with no gene match: 23. The CDR3 has 20 amino acids. Per germline, CDR1 SGHRS and CDR2 YFSETQ. DNA for the CDR3: TGCGCCAGCAGGGCCCTATTACCCGGGACAGGGGCCCCCGGAGGTGAAAAACTGTTTTTT. Encoded protein: CASRALLPGTGAPGGEKLFF.

The chain links TRBV7-9 to TRBJ1-1, with D perhaps TRBD1 (6 bases). The CDR3 is made up of 15 amino acids. The germline CDR1 and CDR2 sequences are SEHNR and FQNEAQ (reference sequence). V was trimmed by 2 bases and J by 2 bases, leaving 12 bases between them. For the CDR3, the DNA is TGTGCCAGCAGCTTACAGGACAGAATAAACACTGAAGCTTTCTTT. It specifies CASSLQDRINTEAFF.

The CDR3 region is CASSQELDLEQYF. The CDR3 DNA reads as TGTGCCAGCAGCCAAGAATTAGATCTCGAGCAGTACTTC. The chain has TRBV14 and TRBJ2-7; no clear D. Trimming removed 0 bases at V and 6 bases at J, with 9 bases between. Germline CDR1 SGHDN, CDR2 FVKESK. The CDR3 is 13 residues long.

As regards this clone: Different DNA sequences within this sample yield the same CDR3. The chain is built from TRBV30 and TRBJ1-5; unclear D gene. V shed 0 bases and J shed 0 bases, with 3 bases lying between them. Germline V gives CDR1 GTSNPN, CDR2 SVGIG (reference sequence). The CDR3 spans 13 residues. DNA of the CDR3: TGTGCCTGGAGTGTAGATAGCAATCAGCCCCAGCATTTT. It is translated as CAWSVDSNQPQHF. The full variable domain, completed using reference TRBV30 and TRBJ1-5, is SQTIHQWPATLVQPVGSPLSLECTVEGTSNPNLYWYRQAAGRGLQLLFYSVGIGQISSEVPQNLSASRPQDRQFILSSKKLLLSDSGFYLCAWSVDSNQPQHFGDGTRLSIL.

This chain links TRBV28 with TRBJ1-2, with a weak D call TRBD1 (5 bases). This CDR3 is 15 amino acids long. The germline gives CDR1 MDHEN, CDR2 SYDVKM. Trimming removed 5 bases from V and 3 bases from J, with 16 bases in between. CDR3 sequence: CASSLMGGLDYGYTF. The CDR3 DNA is TGTGCCAGCAGTCTAATGGGGGGACTAGACTATGGCTACACCTTC.